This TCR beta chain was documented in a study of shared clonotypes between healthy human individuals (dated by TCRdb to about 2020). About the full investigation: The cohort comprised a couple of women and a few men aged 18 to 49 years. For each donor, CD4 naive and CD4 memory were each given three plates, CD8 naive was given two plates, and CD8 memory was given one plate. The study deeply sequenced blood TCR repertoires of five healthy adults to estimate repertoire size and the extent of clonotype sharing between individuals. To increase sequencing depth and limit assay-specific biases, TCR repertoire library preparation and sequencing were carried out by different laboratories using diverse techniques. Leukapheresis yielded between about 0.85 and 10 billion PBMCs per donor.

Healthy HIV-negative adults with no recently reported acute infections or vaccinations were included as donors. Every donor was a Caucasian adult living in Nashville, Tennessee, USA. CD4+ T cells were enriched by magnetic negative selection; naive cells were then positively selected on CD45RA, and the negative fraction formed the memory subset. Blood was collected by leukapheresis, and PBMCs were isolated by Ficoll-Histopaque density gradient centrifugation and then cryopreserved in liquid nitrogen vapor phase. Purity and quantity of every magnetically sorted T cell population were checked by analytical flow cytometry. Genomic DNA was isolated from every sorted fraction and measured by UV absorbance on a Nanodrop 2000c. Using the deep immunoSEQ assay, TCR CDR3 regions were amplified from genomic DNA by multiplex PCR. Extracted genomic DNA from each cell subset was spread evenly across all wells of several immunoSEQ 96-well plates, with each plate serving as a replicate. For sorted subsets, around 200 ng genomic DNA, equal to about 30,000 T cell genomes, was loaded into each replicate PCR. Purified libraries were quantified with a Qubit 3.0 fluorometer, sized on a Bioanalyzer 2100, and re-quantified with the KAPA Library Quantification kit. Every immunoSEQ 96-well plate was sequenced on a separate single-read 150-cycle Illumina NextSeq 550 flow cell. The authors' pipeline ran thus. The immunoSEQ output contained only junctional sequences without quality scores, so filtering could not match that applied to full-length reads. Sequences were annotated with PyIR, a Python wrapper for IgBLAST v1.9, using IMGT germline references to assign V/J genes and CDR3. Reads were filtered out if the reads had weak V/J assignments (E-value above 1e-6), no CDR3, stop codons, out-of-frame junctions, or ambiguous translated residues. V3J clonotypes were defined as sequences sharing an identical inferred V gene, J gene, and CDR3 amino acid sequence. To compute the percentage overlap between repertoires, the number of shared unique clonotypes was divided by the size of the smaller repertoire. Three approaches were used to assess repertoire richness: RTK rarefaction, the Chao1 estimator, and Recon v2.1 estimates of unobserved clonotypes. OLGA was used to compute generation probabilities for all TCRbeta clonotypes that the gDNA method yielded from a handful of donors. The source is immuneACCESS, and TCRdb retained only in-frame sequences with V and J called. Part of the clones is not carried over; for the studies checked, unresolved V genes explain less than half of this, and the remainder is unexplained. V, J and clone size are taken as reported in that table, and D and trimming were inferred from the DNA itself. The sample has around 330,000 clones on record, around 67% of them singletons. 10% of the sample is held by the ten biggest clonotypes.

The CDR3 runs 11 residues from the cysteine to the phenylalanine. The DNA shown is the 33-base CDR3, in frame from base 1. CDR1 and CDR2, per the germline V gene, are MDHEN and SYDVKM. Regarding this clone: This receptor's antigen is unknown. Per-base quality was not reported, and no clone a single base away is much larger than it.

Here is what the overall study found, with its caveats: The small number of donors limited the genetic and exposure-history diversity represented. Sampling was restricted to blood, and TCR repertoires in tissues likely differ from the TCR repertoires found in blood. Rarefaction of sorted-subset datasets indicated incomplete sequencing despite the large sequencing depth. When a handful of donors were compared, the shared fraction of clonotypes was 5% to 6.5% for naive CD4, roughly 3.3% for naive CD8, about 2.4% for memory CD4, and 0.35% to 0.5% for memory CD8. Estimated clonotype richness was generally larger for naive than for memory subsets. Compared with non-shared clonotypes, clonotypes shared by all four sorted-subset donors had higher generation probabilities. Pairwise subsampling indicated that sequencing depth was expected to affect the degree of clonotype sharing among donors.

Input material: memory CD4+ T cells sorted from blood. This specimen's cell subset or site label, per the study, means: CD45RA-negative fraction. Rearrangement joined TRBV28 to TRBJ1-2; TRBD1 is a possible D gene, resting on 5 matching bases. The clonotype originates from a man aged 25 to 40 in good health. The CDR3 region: CATRGYSGYTF. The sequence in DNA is TGTGCTACGAGGGGTTACTCTGGCTACACCTTC.